This T cell receptor (beta chain) was sequenced for a study of T cell responses to AZD1222 COVID-19 vaccine. The data were produced by immunoSEQ multiplex PCR, yet TCRdb's version contains in-frame clones alone and is incomplete. This table holds about 140,000 clones, just over 90% found once. Comment on this clone: Its specificity is not known.

Findings and caveats of the study: Two AZD1222 administrations were followed by greater Spike-specific TCR breadth and depth.

V was clipped by 4 bases and J by 6 bases, with 11 bases between them. From germline, CDR1 is SEHNR and CDR2 FQNEAQ (reference sequence). The CDR3 sequence is 13 residues long. This specimen was peripheral blood, taken on day 0 of AZD1222 vaccination. The receptor's source is an adult in good health. This chain uses TRBV7-9 with TRBJ2-3; D is unresolved. The CDR3 is CASSSLREDTQYF. Written as DNA, the CDR3 is TGTGCCAGCAGCTCACTTCGTGAGGATACGCAGTATTTT. Based on the CDR3 plus reference TRBV7-9 and TRBJ2-3, the full variable domain is DTGVSQNPRHKITKRGQNVTFRCDPISEHNRLYWYRQTLGQGPEFLTYFQNEAQLEKSRLLSDRFSAERPKGSFSTLEIQRTEQGDSAMYLCASSSLREDTQYFGPGTRLTVL.